This paragraph reports one T cell receptor beta chain. Antigen specificity is unknown. The data were obtained in a study of cytomegalovirus exposure and HLA in healthy donors. Data came from immunoSEQ multiplex PCR; TCRdb stores just in-frame clones and leaves some out. This repertoire shows 90,000 to 100,000 clones, 70% to 90% found once; its top ten account for 3% to 4%. Study-wide findings and caveats: Three of the chains that were CMV-associated were confirmed in vitro to be specific for CMV antigens.

Germline values: CDR1 LGHNA, CDR2 YNFKEQ. This CDR3 has 17 residues. J was trimmed by 4 bases and V by 2 bases; bases with no gene match: 10. The sequenced material came from PBMCs. This TCR was recovered from a woman in her twenties or thirties in good health and CMV-seronegative. V and J are TRBV4-2 and TRBJ2-3; 9 nucleotides agree with TRBD2. CDR3 in DNA: TGTGCCAGCAGCCAAACTGATAGCGGGGGCGCAGCAGATACGCAGTATTTT. Translated, it gives CASSQTDSGGAADTQYF.